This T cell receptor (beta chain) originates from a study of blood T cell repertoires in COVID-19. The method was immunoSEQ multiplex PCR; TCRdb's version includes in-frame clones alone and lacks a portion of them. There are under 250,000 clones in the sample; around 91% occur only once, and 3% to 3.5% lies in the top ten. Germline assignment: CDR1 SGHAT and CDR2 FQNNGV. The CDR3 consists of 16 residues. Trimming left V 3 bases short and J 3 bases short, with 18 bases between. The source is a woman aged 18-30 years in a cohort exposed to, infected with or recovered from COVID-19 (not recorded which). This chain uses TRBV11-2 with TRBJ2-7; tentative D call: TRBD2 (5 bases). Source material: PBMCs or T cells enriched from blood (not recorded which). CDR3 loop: CASSLEVGDLFYEQYF. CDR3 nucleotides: TGTGCCAGCAGCTTGGAGGTGGGCGACCTATTCTACGAGCAGTACTTC.